This T cell receptor beta chain was sequenced during a study of cytomegalovirus exposure and HLA in healthy donors. Vbeta (60) and Jbeta (13) primers were used in the PCR. Libraries were prepared by immunoSEQ multiplex PCR; TCRdb keeps only in-frame clonotypes and omits some of them. The sample has 100,000 to 150,000 clones; around 72% are singletons. The clonotype was recovered from a woman in her thirties or forties in good health and CMV-seronegative. Sequenced sample: PBMCs.

CDR3 sequence reads: CAWTRTGDPGVNEQYF. CDR3 DNA: TGTGCCTGGACTAGGACAGGGGACCCTGGTGTCAACGAGCAGTACTTC. V is TRBV30 and J is TRBJ2-7; 9 bases are a match to TRBD1. With 4 bases clipped from V and 5 bases from J, the junction kept 15 bases outside the gene matches. Germline CDR1 is GTSNPN and CDR2 is SVGIG (reference sequence). This CDR3 has 16 residues.